This TCR beta chain was sequenced during a study of blood T cells in healthy people across ages. The table lists this clonotype with a few counts. Its antigen is undetermined. Germline values: CDR1 SGDLS, CDR2 YYNGEE. CDR3 length: 14 residues. A second PCR of about 6 to 11 cycles used a sample-barcoded 5' primer and a J-beta primer mix. TCRdb analysed the 5' RACE reads with MiXCR anew, one entry per CDR3 protein. The sample holds under 700,000 distinct CDR3 sequences, nearly 25% seen once. Study-wide results and caveats: TCR beta diversity per million T cells fell roughly linearly with age. A strong correlation between TCR beta diversity and naive T cell percentage was seen.

The same sample was also used in a study of T cells of mothers and their children. That paper states: All extracted RNA went into cDNA synthesis, roughly 1.5 ug per 15 ul.

Sequenced material: blood. The receptor was isolated from a boy younger than 18 in good health. The rearrangement joins TRBV9 to TRBJ2-5; 7 bases agree with TRBD2. The J call may be wrong; the DNA end is better matched by TRBJ2-1. The CDR3: CASSTRTRFDEQFF. CDR3 coding DNA: TGTGCCAGCAGCACGAGGACTAGGTTCGATGAGCAGTTCTTC.